Below are 21 T cell receptor beta chains sequenced from a single sample in a study of blood T cell repertoires in COVID-19. The data were produced by immunoSEQ multiplex PCR, yet TCRdb's version contains in-frame clones alone and is incomplete. The data show around 58,000 clones, approximately 87% seen once. Sequenced input: peripheral blood. All receptors derive from a human donor in a cohort sampled during active COVID-19.

This rearrangement joins TRBV12-5 to TRBJ2-2, with D maybe TRBD2 (5 bases). CDR1 is LGHNT, CDR2 FRNRAP, per germline. V lost 0 bases to trimming and J lost 6 bases, with 14 bases between them. The CDR3 spans 16 residues. For the CDR3, the DNA is TGTGCTAGTGGTTTGGTAACGGGATCCAGCCCCGGGGAGCTGTTTTTT. Amino acids: CASGLVTGSSPGELFF.

This chain links TRBV28 with TRBJ2-2; 8 nucleotides align to TRBD1. Germline V lookup: CDR1 MDHEN, CDR2 SYDVKM. The CDR3 runs to 14 residues. V trimming: 7 bases; J trimming: 4 bases; junction bases outside the gene matches: 5. CDR3 amino acids: CASMSGQGTGELFF. Here the CDR3 DNA reads TGTGCCAGCATGTCAGGACAGGGCACCGGGGAGCTGTTTTTT.

The chain carries TRBV30 and TRBJ1-6, with 7 bases identical to TRBD1. V dropped 4 bases and J dropped 8; count of bases not matched to a gene: 8. The CDR3 is 14 amino acids. CDR1 and CDR2 (germline): GTSNPN, SVGIG (reference sequence). CDR3 in amino acids: CAWTNLQGDSPLHF. Here the CDR3 DNA reads TGTGCCTGGACCAACCTCCAGGGGGATTCACCCCTCCACTTT.

This clone was seen only once. The chain uses TRBV5-8 and TRBJ2-4, with 7 bases matching TRBD2. CDR1 is SGHTS, CDR2 YDEGEE, per germline. The junction had 2 bases not matched to a gene; V was cut back by 0 bases and J by 5 bases. This CDR3 is 14 amino acids long. The CDR3 DNA follows: TGTGCCAGCAGCTTGGGTGGGGGGGAAAACATTCAGTACTTC. This encodes CASSLGGGENIQYF.

This clone has just a few counts. The chain has TRBV24-1 and TRBJ1-2; the match to TRBD1 covers 7 bases. The J segment lost 6 bases and the V segment lost 5 bases, leaving 17 bases of the junction unmatched. Germline CDR1 is KGHDR and CDR2 is SFDVKD. CDR3 length: 17 amino acids. CDR3 nucleotides: TGTGCCACCAGTGCCCCCGTGGGTAAAGGGGGCGCGGATGGCTACACCTTC. Amino acid sequence: CATSAPVGKGGADGYTF.

The gene calls are TRBV6-6 and TRBJ1-6; possible D gene TRBD1, 5 bases. The CDR3 sequence is 16 residues long. Germline CDR1 MNHNY, CDR2 SVGAGI (reference sequence). Trimming left V 6 bases short and J 2 bases short, with 14 bases between. The CDR3 DNA is TGTGCCAGCAGCCTCAGGGTGGTTACCTATAATTCACCCCTCCACTTT. Translating it yields CASSLRVVTYNSPLHF.

J is TRBJ2-3 and V is TRBV19; weak D call: TRBD1 (6 bases). Trimming removed 6 bases at V and 9 bases at J, with 16 bases between. This CDR3 is built from 13 residues. Germline CDR1 and CDR2: LNHDA and SQIVND (reference sequence). The CDR3 DNA reads TGTGCCAGTAGAACTCCCGGCGGACAGACGCAGTATTTT. Translation gives CASRTPGGQTQYF. Combining the CDR3 with reference TRBV19 and TRBJ2-3 gives the whole variable domain DGGITQSPKYLFRKEGQNVTLSCEQNLNHDAMYWYRQDPGQGLRLIYYSQIVNDFQKGDIAEGYSVSREKKESFPLTVTSAQKNPTAFYLCASRTPGGQTQYFGPGTRLTVL.

The chain has TRBV7-2 and TRBJ2-1, with a weak D call TRBD2 (6 bases). The CDR3 is 12 residues long. The ends were cut back, 5 bases at V and 15 bases at J, with 17 bases in the middle. Germline CDR1 and CDR2: SGHTA and FQGNSA. Written as DNA, the CDR3 is TGTGCCAGCAGCCTTGGGTGGGACTGGCGGTTCTTC. Translation: CASSLGWDWRFF.

V gene TRBV7-2 combines with J gene TRBJ2-2; D is perhaps TRBD2 (5 bases). Per germline, CDR1 SGHTA and CDR2 FQGNSA. This CDR3 contains 14 residues. The ends were cut back, 9 bases at V and 4 bases at J, with 15 bases in the middle. The chain's CDR3 is CASREYRGTGELFF. CDR3 coding DNA: TGTGCCAGTAGAGAGTACCGGGGCACCGGGGAGCTGTTTTTT.

CDR3: CASSVHRGKTDTQYF. CDR3 in DNA: TGTGCCAGCAGCGTACACAGGGGAAAGACAGATACGCAGTATTTT. The genes are TRBV7-9 and TRBJ2-3; TRBD1 matches at 7 bases. Germline trimming cut 5 bases from V and 3 bases from J; bases unmatched to any gene: 8. The CDR3 consists of 15 residues. CDR1 is SEHNR, CDR2 FQNEAQ, per germline (reference sequence).

The chain couples TRBV5-6 to TRBJ2-7, with unresolved D. Per the germline V gene, CDR1 is SGHDT and CDR2 is YYEEEE. This CDR3 contains 11 residues. Trimming took off 0 bases at V and 4 bases at J, with 2 bases between the two ends. CDR3 sequence: CASSLAYEQYF. The CDR3 DNA is TGTGCCAGCAGCTTGGCGTACGAGCAGTACTTC.

This clone is medium-sized within its sample. The gene calls are TRBV5-4 and TRBJ1-4; 9 nucleotides agree with TRBD1. This CDR3 is 14 amino acids long. Germline loops: CDR1 SGHNT, CDR2 YYREEE (reference sequence). J was trimmed by 5 bases and V by 3 bases; bases with no gene match: 2. The CDR3 spells CASSSGTGNEKLFF. The CDR3 DNA follows: TGTGCCAGCAGCTCCGGGACAGGGAATGAAAAACTGTTTTTT.

The chain joins TRBV4-3 to TRBJ2-4, with 11 bases aligning to TRBD2. Germline V gives CDR1 LGHNA, CDR2 YSLEER. J lost 7 bases, V lost 0 bases, and 2 bases had no gene match. CDR3 size: 15 residues. DNA of the CDR3: TGCGCCAGCAGCCAAGACGTAGCGGGGGGGAACATTCAGTACTTC. It codes for CASSQDVAGGNIQYF.

The chain employs TRBV30 and TRBJ2-3; 7 nucleotides line up with TRBD1. The germline V gene has CDR1 GTSNPN and CDR2 SVGIG (reference sequence). Losses at the gene ends were 4 bases for V and 2 bases for J; bases not matched to a gene: 6. This CDR3 is 14 amino acids long. This CDR3 reads CAWTTGAVTDTQYF. The CDR3, as DNA: TGTGCCTGGACTACAGGGGCGGTCACAGATACGCAGTATTTT.

This clone was seen more than once but under ten times. V gene TRBV2 combines with J gene TRBJ1-2, with a possible D match to TRBD1 (5 bases). The CDR3 length is 13 residues. The germline V gene has CDR1 SNHLY and CDR2 FYNNEI. Deletions cut 4 bases from V and 6 bases from J, with 12 bases between. CDR3 sequence: CASSVGTPNGYTF. The CDR3 DNA is TGTGCCAGCAGTGTGGGGACTCCCAATGGCTACACCTTC.

This chain uses TRBV4-3 with TRBJ2-5; perhaps TRBD2 as D (5 bases). CDR1 is LGHNA, CDR2 YSLEER, per germline. The length of the CDR3 is 16 residues. V dropped 1 base and J dropped 2 bases, with 14 bases sitting between them. In DNA, the CDR3 is TGCGCCAGCAGCCAAGGAGCGGTAGGGTCGCAAGAGACCCAGTACTTC. Its translation is CASSQGAVGSQETQYF.

The chain uses TRBV6-5 and TRBJ1-5; perhaps TRBD1 as D (5 bases). The CDR3 consists of 11 residues. With 6 bases removed from V and 7 bases from J, the gap between germline ends came to 7 bases. Germline V gene lookup returns CDR1 MNHEY and CDR2 SVGAGI. CDR3 residues: CASSRAQPQHF. In nucleotides, the CDR3 is TGTGCCAGCAGCAGGGCCCAGCCCCAGCATTTT.

CDR3 residues: CASSLSGGAYEQYF. As DNA, the CDR3 is TGTGCCAGCAGCCTTTCGGGGGGGGCCTACGAGCAGTACTTC. The chain employs TRBV6-5 and TRBJ2-7; 8 nucleotides align to TRBD2. J gave up 2 bases and V 6 bases, and 6 bases lay outside the gene matches. This CDR3 has 14 residues. Looked up from germline, CDR1 is MNHEY and CDR2 is SVGAGI.

The chain combines TRBV19 with TRBJ2-3; 12 bases agree with TRBD2. The CDR3 covers 18 residues. Germline CDR1 reads LNHDA; CDR2 reads SQIVND (reference sequence). Germline trimming cut 3 bases from V and 9 bases from J; bases unmatched to any gene: 16. This chain's CDR3 is CASSMRSWSSGGADTQYF. DNA of the CDR3: TGTGCCAGTAGTATGAGGTCATGGTCTAGCGGGGGGGCCGACACGCAGTATTTT.

This rearrangement joins TRBV6-5 to TRBJ2-3; TRBD1 matches 8 bases. The CDR3 spans 14 residues. The germline V gene encodes CDR1 MNHEY and CDR2 SVGAGI. The trim removed 7 bases at V and 0 bases at J, leaving 3 bases unmatched. Here the CDR3 reads CASKTGESTDTQYF. CDR3 in DNA: TGTGCCAGCAAGACAGGGGAGAGCACAGATACGCAGTATTTT.

This chain links TRBV2 with TRBJ2-3; weak D call: TRBD1 (6 bases). Looked up from germline, CDR1 is SNHLY and CDR2 is FYNNEI. The CDR3 consists of 15 residues. Trimming took 4 bases from V and 2 from J, leaving 13 bases between them. CDR3 coding DNA: TGTGCCAGCAGTGGCGGGCAGGGGATCACAGATACGCAGTATTTT. Translating gives CASSGGQGITDTQYF. The whole variable domain, filled in from reference TRBV2 and TRBJ2-3, reads EPEVTQTPSHQVTQMGQEVILRCVPISNHLYFYWYRQILGQKVEFLVSFYNNEISEKSEIFDDQFSVERPDGSNFTLKIRSTKLEDSAMYFCASSGGQGITDTQYFGPGTRLTVL.